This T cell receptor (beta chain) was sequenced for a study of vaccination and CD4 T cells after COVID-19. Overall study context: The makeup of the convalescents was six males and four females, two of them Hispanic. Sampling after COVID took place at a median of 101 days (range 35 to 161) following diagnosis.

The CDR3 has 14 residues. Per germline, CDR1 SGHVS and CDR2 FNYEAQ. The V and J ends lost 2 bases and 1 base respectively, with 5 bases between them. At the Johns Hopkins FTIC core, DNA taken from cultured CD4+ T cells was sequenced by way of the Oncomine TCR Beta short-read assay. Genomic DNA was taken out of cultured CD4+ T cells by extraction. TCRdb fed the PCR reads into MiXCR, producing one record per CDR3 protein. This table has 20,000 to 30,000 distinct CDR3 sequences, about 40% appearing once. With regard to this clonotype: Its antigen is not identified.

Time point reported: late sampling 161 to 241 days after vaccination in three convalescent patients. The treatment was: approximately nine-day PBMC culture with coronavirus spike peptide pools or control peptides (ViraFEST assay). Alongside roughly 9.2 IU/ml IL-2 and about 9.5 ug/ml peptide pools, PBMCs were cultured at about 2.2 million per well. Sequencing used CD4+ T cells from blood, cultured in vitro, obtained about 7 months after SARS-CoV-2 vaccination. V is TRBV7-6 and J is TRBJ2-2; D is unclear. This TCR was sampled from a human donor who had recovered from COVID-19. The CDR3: CASSLQVNTGELFF. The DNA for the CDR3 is TGTGCCAGCAGCTTACAGGTGAACACCGGGGAGCTGTTTTTT. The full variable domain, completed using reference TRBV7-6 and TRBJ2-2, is GAGVSQSPRYKVTKRGQDVALRCDPISGHVSLYWYRQALGQGPEFLTYFNYEAQQDKSGLPNDRFSAERPEGSISTLTIQRTEQRDSAMYRCASSLQVNTGELFFGEGSRLTVL.